This T cell receptor beta chain was identified during a study of T-cell memory formation after mild COVID-19. Study-level results: Day 15 to 85 contracting clones showed balanced CD4/CD8; later expanders leaned CD4+. Among contracting clones, CD4+ were mainly CM/EM and CD8+ enriched in EMRA.

Trimming removed 1 base from V and 4 bases from J, with 25 bases in between. The CDR3 spans 19 residues. TCR alpha and TCR beta cDNA libraries carrying sample barcodes and UMIs came from 5'RACE with constant-segment primers. In TCRdb, the 5' RACE reads were re-called with MiXCR into one record per CDR3 protein. The table records roughly 350,000 distinct CDR3 sequences, roughly 20% of them present only once. Concerning this clonotype: Antigen: not known.

The chain combines TRBV12-3 or TRBV12-4 with TRBJ1-1, with D tentatively TRBD1 (6 bases). The sequence was obtained from an adult woman who had mild COVID-19 (a few samples of this study predate the infection). Cell type and time point are not known. The sequenced sample was PBMCs or a T cell subset sorted from them (not recorded which). The CDR3 is CASSLVRTYRESRGTEAFF. The DNA for the CDR3 is TGTGCCAGCAGTTTAGTCCGTACTTACAGGGAGAGTCGGGGCACTGAAGCTTTCTTT.